The rows below give T cell receptor beta chains drawn from one sample of a study of blood T cell repertoires in COVID-19. Clones were read by immunoSEQ multiplex PCR, and TCRdb kept only the in-frame ones, dropping some. The sample includes about 460,000 clones, 70% to 90% seen only once; the top ten take around 7.9%. The sequenced sample consisted of PBMCs or T cells enriched from blood (not recorded which). All receptors derive from a woman aged 55-69 years who had recovered from COVID-19. The CDR3 runs from the conserved cysteine through the conserved F or W. The D gene is left open where the match is weak. Clone size is stated in some rows and not others, as once, few, many or a class when expanded.

NA,14,TRBV3-1/TRBV3-2,TRBJ1-1,NA,TGTGCCAGCAGCTCCGCGGGGGGGAACACTGAAGCTTTCTTT,CASSSAGGNTEAFF
TRBD1,16,TRBV28,TRBJ1-5,once,TGTGCCAGCAGTCGAACAGGGGCGGCTAGCAATCAGCCCCAGCATTTT,CASSRTGAASNQPQHF
TRBD1,13,TRBV5-1,TRBJ2-7,NA,TGCGCCAGCAGCTCGACAGGGGATTACGAGCAGTACTTC,CASSSTGDYEQYF
TRBD1,14,TRBV30,TRBJ2-3,once,TGTGCCTGGAGTGTACAGGGGGGCCCAGATACGCAGTATTTT,CAWSVQGGPDTQYF
TRBD1,14,TRBV30,TRBJ1-2,NA,TGTGCCTGGAGTCAGAACAGGGGTTTTGGTGGCTACACCTTC,CAWSQNRGFGGYTF
NA,12,TRBV10-2,TRBJ1-2,NA,TGCGCCAGCAGTGCAAACAGGGACGGCTACACCTTC,CASSANRDGYTF
TRBD1,13,TRBV7-6,TRBJ2-7,NA,TGTGCCAGCAGCGCGAGGACAGGGGGCGAGCAGTACTTC,CASSARTGGEQYF
TRBD1,15,TRBV27,TRBJ2-1,NA,TGTGCCAGCAGTAGACCGGGACAGGAACACAATGAGCAGTTCTTC,CASSRPGQEHNEQFF
TRBD1,15,TRBV6-2/TRBV6-3,TRBJ1-1,NA,TGTGCCAGCAGTTATAAGTCAGGGGGCGGCCCTGAAGCTTTCTTT,CASSYKSGGGPEAFF
TRBD1,14,TRBV2,TRBJ1-5,NA,TGTGCCAGCAGGGCAGGGGGCTCGAATCAGCCCCAGCATTTT,CASRAGGSNQPQHF
NA,14,TRBV3-1/TRBV3-2,TRBJ1-2,NA,TGTGCCAGCAGCCCCCGGGGAGGTAACTATGGCTACACCTTC,CASSPRGGNYGYTF
TRBD2,16,TRBV7-8,TRBJ2-3,NA,TGTGCCAGCAGCTTAGAACCAGCGGGGGACTCAGATACGCAGTATTTT,CASSLEPAGDSDTQYF
TRBD2,16,TRBV4-1,TRBJ2-2,NA,TGCGCCAGCAGCCAAGGTACGGGAGGGATCCCCGGGGAGCTGTTTTTT,CASSQGTGGIPGELFF
TRBD1,16,TRBV3-1/TRBV3-2,TRBJ1-1,NA,TGTGCCAGCAGCCAAAGGGACAGGGGGCGCGGCGGTGAAGCTTTCTTT,CASSQRDRGRGGEAFF
TRBD1,13,TRBV12-3/TRBV12-4,TRBJ1-5,NA,TGTGCCAGCAGCGACAGGGGCAATCAGCCCCAGCATTTT,CASSDRGNQPQHF
NA,13,TRBV15,TRBJ1-3,NA,TGTGCCATCACCACTGACAGGGGAAACACCATATATTTT,CAITTDRGNTIYF
TRBD1,14,TRBV3-1/TRBV3-2,TRBJ2-5,NA,TGTGCCAGCAGCCAGTGGACAGGAAGAGAGACCCAGTACTTC,CASSQWTGRETQYF
TRBD1,14,TRBV6-6,TRBJ1-2,NA,TGTGCCAGCAGCCAGGGACAGGCTAACTATGGCTACACCTTC,CASSQGQANYGYTF
TRBD1,15,TRBV6-2/TRBV6-3,TRBJ2-7,NA,TGTGCCAGCAGTTGGGTAGGGGGCCTCCGGGACGAGCAGTACTTC,CASSWVGGLRDEQYF
TRBD1,17,TRBV6-1,TRBJ1-5,NA,TGTGCCAGCAGTGGACAGGGCCAGGGGCTTAGCAATCAGCCCCAGCATTTT,CASSGQGQGLSNQPQHF
NA,14,TRBV10-3,TRBJ1-4,NA,TGTGCCATCAGTGAGACCAGGGGTAATGAAAAACTGTTTTTT,CAISETRGNEKLFF
NA,14,TRBV5-6,TRBJ2-2,NA,TGTGCCAGCAGCTCGATACCGGACAGTGGGGAGCTGTTTTTT,CASSSIPDSGELFF
NA,13,TRBV28,TRBJ1-2,NA,TGTGCCAGCAGTTTTGAGACAGACTATGGCTACACCTTC,CASSFETDYGYTF
NA,15,TRBV5-1,TRBJ1-4,NA,TGCGCCAGCAGCTTGCTCGAGGGAGCTAATGAAAAACTGTTTTTT,CASSLLEGANEKLFF
NA,16,TRBV27,TRBJ1-1,NA,TGTGCCAGCAGGAGAACAGGGTCCCAGATGAACACTGAAGCTTTCTTT,CASRRTGSQMNTEAFF
NA,13,TRBV12-3/TRBV12-4,TRBJ1-1,NA,TGTGCCAGCACCCCCCGGAGGGGCACTGAAGCTTTCTTT,CASTPRRGTEAFF
NA,14,TRBV5-1,TRBJ2-2,NA,TGCGCCAGCAGCAGGGGGTGGAACACCGGGGAGCTGTTTTTT,CASSRGWNTGELFF
NA,12,TRBV5-1,TRBJ2-2,NA,TGCGCCAGCAGCGTGAGAACCGGGGAGCTGTTTTTT,CASSVRTGELFF
TRBD1,19,TRBV5-4,TRBJ1-2,once,TGTGCCAGCACCCGGGGTGGACAGGGGCGAATGTCGGTTGGAGATGGCTACACCTTC,CASTRGGQGRMSVGDGYTF
TRBD1,13,TRBV27,TRBJ1-2,NA,TGTGCCAGCAGTTTCCGGACAGGGGATGGCTACACCTTC,CASSFRTGDGYTF
NA,13,TRBV6-5,TRBJ1-1,few,TGTGCCGGATGTCGACAACCTAACACTGAAGCTTTCTTT,CAGCRQPNTEAFF
NA,15,TRBV30,TRBJ2-3,NA,TGTGCCTGGAGTGTACAAACAGGGGGGGCAGATACGCAGTATTTT,CAWSVQTGGADTQYF
NA,12,TRBV5-4,TRBJ1-2,NA,TGTGCCAGCAGCCTGGACACCTATGGCTACACCTTC,CASSLDTYGYTF